Detailed here is one TCR beta chain. The CDR3 totals 17 residues. V was trimmed by 2 bases and J by 4 bases, leaving 21 bases between them. Per the germline V gene, CDR1 is LGHNA and CDR2 is YNFKEQ. These data originate in a study of blood T cell repertoires in COVID-19. Study summary: In each case, the material was cDNA or gDNA derived from T cells, B-cell-depleted T cells, or PBMCs.

Per the original data handling: The assay estimated nucleated cells by amplifying reference gene primers. The table came from immunoSEQ multiplex PCR; TCRdb's copy has only in-frame clones and leaves some out. Clonal size and the V and J genes are those of that table, whereas D and trimming came from the DNA. The table includes about 170,000 clones, roughly 80% detected once. This chain links TRBV4-2 with TRBJ2-7; TRBD2 is a possible D gene (6 bases). This TCR was recovered from a woman between 65 and 79 years old with acute or convalescent COVID-19. Sequencing used peripheral blood. CDR3: CASSQPAVGGDPYEQYF. The CDR3 bases are TGTGCCAGCAGCCAACCCGCGGTAGGCGGGGACCCGTACGAGCAGTACTTC.